What follows are 19 T cell receptor beta chains derived from one specimen sequenced in a study of cytomegalovirus exposure and HLA in healthy donors. This PCR relied on a set of 60 Vbeta primers and 13 Jbeta primers. Method: immunoSEQ multiplex PCR; TCRdb's copy keeps in-frame clones and lacks some. This sample has approximately 180,000 clones; about 81% occur once, and the top ten carry roughly 2%. Sequencing was carried out using PBMCs. The receptors originated from a woman in her twenties or thirties in good health and CMV-seronegative.

This sequence joins TRBV28 and TRBJ1-5; D is possibly TRBD1 (6 bases). The CDR3 has 14 amino acids. The V end was cut by 7 bases, the J end by 1 base, with 11 bases between. The V gene's germline CDR1 is MDHEN and CDR2 SYDVKM. DNA for the CDR3: TGTGCCAGCATACGACAGGTCAGCAATCAGCCCCAGCATTTT. This sequence encodes CASIRQVSNQPQHF.

The rearrangement joins TRBV5-1 to TRBJ2-6; D gene uncertain. Germline assignment: CDR1 SGHRS and CDR2 YFSETQ. CDR3 length: 14 residues. V was cut by 4 bases and J by 0 bases, with 5 bases left in between. The CDR3 DNA reads TGCGCCAGCAGCCGTAGCTCTGGGGCCAACGTCCTGACTTTC. This codes for CASSRSSGANVLTF.

This clone has more than one count but fewer than ten. The chain carries TRBV2 and TRBJ2-2, with a tentative D call TRBD1 (6 bases). CDR3 size: 15 residues. CDR1 is SNHLY and CDR2 is FYNNEI in the germline V gene. Between the trimmed V and J ends, which lost 3 bases and 4 bases, there was a span of 12 bases. The CDR3 is CASSDSRGGTGELFF. The DNA of the CDR3 is TGTGCCAGCAGTGATTCCAGGGGCGGCACCGGGGAGCTGTTTTTT.

The rearrangement joins TRBV27 to TRBJ2-3; 8 nucleotides agree with TRBD2. V shed 2 bases and J 2 bases; nucleotides not matched to a gene: 6. Germline CDR1 reads MNHEY; CDR2 reads SMNVEV (reference sequence). The CDR3 has 16 residues. The CDR3 DNA reads as TGTGCCAGCAGTTTACTGCCGGGGGGGTACACAGATACGCAGTATTTT. This translates into CASSLLPGGYTDTQYF.

The sample holds a few counts of this clone. CDR3 amino acids: CASSPLWRGGTQETQYF. CDR3 nucleotide sequence: TGTGCCAGCTCACCACTCTGGCGGGGGGGCACACAAGAGACCCAGTACTTC. The chain has TRBV18 and TRBJ2-5, with 9 bases identical to TRBD2. Germline CDR1 KGHSH, CDR2 LQKENI. The CDR3 is 17 residues long. V was clipped by 1 base and J by 2 bases; unmatched bases: 8.

This chain joins TRBV28 and TRBJ1-2; D is unresolved. Germline assignment: CDR1 MDHEN and CDR2 SYDVKM. This CDR3 contains 11 residues. V lost 2 bases, J lost 14 bases, and 12 bases lay in between. CDR3 coding DNA: TGTGCCAGCAGTTTAGGCCACGCATATACCTTC. The encoded protein is CASSLGHAYTF.

This rearrangement joins TRBV7-3 to TRBJ1-1, with 8 bases identical to TRBD1. The germline gives CDR1 SGHTA, CDR2 FQGTGA. The CDR3 is 15 amino acids. Germline trimming cut 2 bases from V and 7 bases from J; bases unmatched to any gene: 9. The CDR3 loop is CASSLDAGGPYEAFF. The CDR3 DNA reads TGTGCCAGCAGCTTAGACGCAGGGGGCCCCTATGAAGCTTTCTTT.

The V call is TRBV19, the J call TRBJ1-2; D gene unclear. Between the trimmed V and J ends, which lost 10 bases and 5 bases, there was a span of 14 bases. Per germline, CDR1 LNHDA and CDR2 SQIVND (reference sequence). This CDR3 has 12 amino acids. The CDR3 DNA is TGTGCCACCCGGAGCGGGGTATATGGCTACACCTTC. Translation gives CATRSGVYGYTF.

The chain is built from TRBV5-5 and TRBJ2-7, with D perhaps TRBD1 (5 bases). V was shortened by 0 bases and J by 7 bases, with 11 bases between the two germline ends. Germline CDR1 is SGHKS and CDR2 is YYEKEE (reference sequence). CDR3 size: 13 residues. The CDR3 coding sequence is TGTGCCAGCAGCTTGGAAGGGGTGCGGGAGCAGTACTTC. This codes for CASSLEGVREQYF.

V and J are TRBV2 and TRBJ2-1; 8 positions agree with TRBD1. CDR3 size: 15 residues. The ends lost 6 bases at V and 6 bases at J; junction bases unmatched: 10. Germline CDR1 reads SNHLY; CDR2 reads FYNNEI. CDR3 bases: TGTGCCAGCAGGGGTGGACAGGGTTTCCTCAATGAGCAGTTCTTC. Protein: CASRGGQGFLNEQFF.

The V call is TRBV7-8, the J call TRBJ1-1; no clear D gene. The germline V gene has CDR1 SGHVS and CDR2 FQNEAQ. V dropped 1 base and J dropped 1 base, with 4 bases sitting between them. The CDR3 sequence is 13 residues long. The CDR3 sequence: CASSLGANTEAFF. The CDR3 DNA reads TGTGCCAGCAGCTTAGGCGCGAACACTGAAGCTTTCTTT.

This clone was seen once. Other nucleotide sequences from this sample produce the same CDR3. The chain is built from TRBV28 and TRBJ2-1; 13 nucleotides align to TRBD2. Germline trimming cut 6 bases from V and 5 bases from J; bases unmatched to any gene: 4. The CDR3 length is 15 residues. In germline, CDR1 is MDHEN, CDR2 SYDVKM. The CDR3 loop is CASRSGLAGNNEQFF. For the CDR3, the DNA is TGTGCCAGCAGATCGGGACTAGCGGGAAACAATGAGCAGTTCTTC.

The CDR3 DNA reads TGTGCCAGCAGTTTGGGACAGGGCCACGAGCAGTACTTC. Translation gives CASSLGQGHEQYF. This chain joins TRBV27 and TRBJ2-7; 9 positions match TRBD1. This CDR3 comprises 13 residues. Germline trimming cut 3 bases from V and 5 bases from J; bases unmatched to any gene: 2. Germline values: CDR1 MNHEY, CDR2 SMNVEV (reference sequence).

The genes are TRBV9 and TRBJ1-1; D unclear. The CDR3 contains 17 residues. The germline gives CDR1 SGDLS, CDR2 YYNGEE. V dropped 3 bases and J dropped 0 bases, with 18 bases sitting between them. The CDR3 bases are TGTGCCAGCAGCGCCGAGGGAAGCCTCCTTATGAACACTGAAGCTTTCTTT. Translation: CASSAEGSLLMNTEAFF.

The rearrangement links TRBV30 to TRBJ2-1, with 11 bases lining up with TRBD1. V dropped 2 bases and J dropped 8; count of bases not matched to a gene: 8. The germline V gene has CDR1 GTSNPN and CDR2 SVGIG (reference sequence). The CDR3 spans 15 residues. The DNA of the CDR3 is TGTGCCTGGAGTCCTGGGACAGGGGGTAGGGATGAGCAGTTCTTC. This codes for CAWSPGTGGRDEQFF.

V and J are TRBV28 and TRBJ1-5, with a tentative D call TRBD1 (6 bases). The CDR3 has 14 amino acids. CDR1 is MDHEN, CDR2 SYDVKM, per germline. V gave up 3 bases and J gave up 7 bases, with 13 bases separating them. Here the CDR3 reads CASSFHREGQPQHF. The CDR3 coding sequence is TGTGCCAGCAGTTTCCACAGGGAAGGGCAGCCCCAGCATTTT.

This rearrangement joins TRBV27 to TRBJ2-2, with 10 bases identical to TRBD2. The CDR3 consists of 16 residues. Germline V gene lookup returns CDR1 MNHEY and CDR2 SMNVEV (reference sequence). V lost 6 bases to trimming and J lost 2 bases; unmatched junction nucleotides: 6. CDR3 sequence reads: CASSQVAGGNTGELFF. As DNA, the CDR3 is TGTGCCAGCAGCCAGGTAGCGGGAGGAAACACCGGGGAGCTGTTTTTT.

The chain employs TRBV6-4 and TRBJ2-1; TRBD2 matches at 7 bases. This CDR3 spans 13 amino acids. Germline lookup yields CDR1 MRHNA and CDR2 SNTAGT. The V gene end was trimmed by 0 bases and the J gene end by 7 bases; junction bases not matched to a gene: 0. CDR3 amino acids: CASSDSLANEQFF. The CDR3 nucleotides are TGTGCCAGCAGTGACTCACTAGCGAATGAGCAGTTCTTC.

The chain links TRBV7-3 to TRBJ2-3, with TRBD1 matching over 7 bases. CDR1 is SGHTA and CDR2 is FQGTGA in the germline V gene. After removal of 2 bases from V and 1 base from J, the junction contained 6 bases not matched to a gene. This CDR3 has 16 amino acids. The CDR3 DNA follows: TGTGCCAGCAGCTTAGGAAAGGGGGCGGGCACAGATACGCAGTATTTT. Protein product: CASSLGKGAGTDTQYF.